This T cell receptor (beta chain) stems from a study of blood T cell repertoires in COVID-19. Overall study context: The United States, Italy and Spain provided the acute and convalescent COVID-19 samples.

Germline loops: CDR1 SGHVS, CDR2 FQNEAQ. CDR3 length: 13 residues. The V segment lost 4 bases and the J segment 6 bases; nucleotides outside the gene matches: 2. Using immunoSEQ multiplex PCR, the repertoire was profiled, and TCRdb retains in-frame clones only, with some absent. The repertoire holds more than 85,000 clones, with roughly 92% as singletons. The source material was peripheral blood. The sequence derives from a man aged 65 to 79 with acute or convalescent COVID-19. The rearrangement uses TRBV7-8 and TRBJ1-2; 10 bases fit TRBD1. CDR3 DNA sequence: TGTGCCAGCAGCTCCGGACAGGGGGATGGCTACACCTTC. Protein sequence: CASSSGQGDGYTF.